This is a list of T cell receptor beta chains from one sample in a study of spatial heterogeneity in lung cancer. TCRdb used MiXCR to reprocess the 5' RACE reads, holding one entry per CDR3 protein. The sample yields about 45,000 distinct CDR3 sequences, approximately 6.5% seen once. This specimen was PBMCs, taken at surgery. The receptors derive from a female donor with early-stage non-small cell lung cancer. CDR3s include the opening cysteine and the closing phenylalanine or tryptophan. A D gene is named only where the DNA matches it firmly. The listing skips clone size in some rows; elsewhere it reads once, few, many or a size class.

many	TRBJ2-4	TRBD2	TRBV20-1	TGCAGTGCTAGACCTTCCGGGGGGGCTCAGTACTTC	CSARPSGGAQYF
many	TRBJ2-7	.	TRBV5-1	TGCGCCAGCAGCTTGAGAGGCGAGCAGTACTTC	CASSLRGEQYF
many	TRBJ1-1	.	TRBV12-3/TRBV12-4	TGTGCCAGCAGCAGCGGACAGGAAGCTTTCTTT	CASSSGQEAFF
many	TRBJ2-6	.	TRBV6-5	TGTGCCAGCAGCGAAGGAGAATCTGGGGCCAACGTCCTGACTTTC	CASSEGESGANVLTF
.	TRBJ2-7	.	TRBV6-2/TRBV6-3	TGTGCCAGCTCCTTAGCGGATTACGAGCAGTACTTC	CASSLADYEQYF
.	TRBJ2-7	.	TRBV24-1	TGTGCCACCAAAGCCTACGAGCAGTACTTC	CATKAYEQYF
.	TRBJ1-1	.	TRBV7-9	TGTGCCAGCAGGTTAGGAGGGAACACTGAAGCTTTCTTT	CASRLGGNTEAFF
few	TRBJ2-2	.	TRBV24-1	TGTGCCACCAGTGATTTCGGTGGGAACACCGGGGAGCTGTTTTTT	CATSDFGGNTGELFF
many	TRBJ1-4	.	TRBV5-1	TGCGCCAGCAGCATGACAAGGGGGTATGAAAAACTGTTTTTT	CASSMTRGYEKLFF
many	TRBJ2-3	TRBD2	TRBV18	TGTGCCAGCTCACCATCCAGTCTAGCGGGGGGGACCTTCACAGATACGCAGTATTTT	CASSPSSLAGGTFTDTQYF
few	TRBJ2-7	TRBD2	TRBV13	TGTGCCAGCAGGCGGGAGGGCCTCTACGAGCAGTACTTC	CASRREGLYEQYF
few	TRBJ1-1	.	TRBV18	TGTGCCAGTCGTACAGGGTTGGACACTGAAGCTTTCTTT	CASRTGLDTEAFF
many	TRBJ1-1	.	TRBV28	TGTGCCAGCAGTCCCCATTCTACTGAAGCTTTCTTT	CASSPHSTEAFF
.	TRBJ1-2	.	TRBV5-8	TGTGCCAGCAGCTTGGGGGGGCCCTATGGCTACACCTTC	CASSLGGPYGYTF
many	TRBJ2-1	TRBD2	TRBV7-8	TGTGCCAGCAGCCCGGAACCGGGACTAGCTGGGAATGAGCAGTTCTTC	CASSPEPGLAGNEQFF
.	TRBJ2-3	TRBD1	TRBV27	TGTGCCAGCAGTTCCCCCGGGACAGGGTTAATAGATACGCAGTATTTT	CASSSPGTGLIDTQYF
few	TRBJ1-2	.	TRBV12-3/TRBV12-4	TGTGCCAGCAGTTTAAGGTGGGGTGGCTACACCTTC	CASSLRWGGYTF
many	TRBJ1-2	.	TRBV12-3/TRBV12-4	TGTGCCAGCAGTCCGTGGACAGAAGGCTATGGCTACACCTTC	CASSPWTEGYGYTF
many	TRBJ1-2	.	TRBV3-1	TGTGCCAGCAGCAGGATGGAAAAGCCCTATGGCTACACCTTC	CASSRMEKPYGYTF
many	TRBJ1-3	.	TRBV11-2	TGTGCCAGCAGTTCAGGGGTCTCTGGAAACACCATATATTTT	CASSSGVSGNTIYF
.	TRBJ1-3	.	TRBV4-1	TGCGCCAGCAGCCAAGACAGGGCCTCTGGAAACACCATATATTTT	CASSQDRASGNTIYF
.	TRBJ2-5	TRBD2	TRBV14	TGTGCCAGCAGCCAAGCAGCGGGGGGGCCGGAGACCCAGTACTTC	CASSQAAGGPETQYF
many	TRBJ2-1	TRBD2	TRBV7-2	TGTGCCAGCAGCTTAGAGGGCGGGGGTAACAATGAGCAGTTCTTC	CASSLEGGGNNEQFF
many	TRBJ1-2	.	TRBV19	TGTGCCAGTAGTATAGATCGCTTGTATGGCTACACCTTC	CASSIDRLYGYTF
few	TRBJ2-7	.	TRBV9	TGTGCCAGCGGCCCGGGCCTCGGGTGGGGGCAGTACTTC	CASGPGLGWGQYF
many	TRBJ2-1	.	TRBV29-1	TGCAGCGTTGAAGATCCCAGGGGTCAGGGCAATGAGCAGTTCTTC	CSVEDPRGQGNEQFF
.	TRBJ2-3	TRBD2	TRBV5-1	TGCGCCAGCAGCTTTGGACTAGCGGGGGATTTAGATACGCAGTATTTT	CASSFGLAGDLDTQYF
few	TRBJ2-3	TRBD2	TRBV6-5	TGTGCCAGCAGCCCCAGACTAGCGGGGACCACAGATACGCAGTATTTT	CASSPRLAGTTDTQYF
many	TRBJ1-2	.	TRBV9	TGTGCCAGCTTCGGTGGGATGGACAGAGCTAACTATGGCTACACCTTC	CASFGGMDRANYGYTF
.	TRBJ1-5	.	TRBV6-5	TGTGCCAGCAGGGGCCAGGCATATCAGCCCCAGCATTTT	CASRGQAYQPQHF
many	TRBJ1-5	.	TRBV18	TGTGCCAGCTCACTAGGGACAAAGGATCAGCCCCAGCATTTT	CASSLGTKDQPQHF
many	TRBJ2-3	TRBD2	TRBV7-2	TGTGCCAGCAGCCCGGTGGTGCGGGGGAGCACAGATACGCAGTATTTT	CASSPVVRGSTDTQYF
many	TRBJ2-7	.	TRBV6-1	TGTGCCAGCAGTCACGGGGGTGCCTCCTACGAGCAGTACTTC	CASSHGGASYEQYF
few	TRBJ2-1	TRBD2	TRBV28	TGTGCCAGCCCCCCACTAGCGGATCTCTACAATGAGCAGTTCTTC	CASPPLADLYNEQFF
.	TRBJ1-1	.	TRBV18	TGTGCCAGCTCACCCGGACCGGCGAGCACTGAAGCTTTCTTT	CASSPGPASTEAFF
many	TRBJ2-5	.	TRBV15	TGTGCCACCAGCAGAGGTGGGGCAGGTATAGGAGAGACCCAGTACTTC	CATSRGGAGIGETQYF
many	TRBJ1-3	.	TRBV7-2	TGTGCCAGCAGCCCCATTGGAAACACCATATATTTT	CASSPIGNTIYF